Below, 25 T cell receptor beta chains from the same sample are listed, as sequenced in a study of technical replicates of blood from a handful of donors. Using immunoSEQ multiplex PCR, the repertoire was profiled, and TCRdb retains in-frame clones only, with some absent. The sample yields 75,000 to 90,000 clones, about 92% seen once. Sequenced material: T cells isolated from PBMCs. The receptors come from a human donor in good health.

V is TRBV10-1 and J is TRBJ2-2, with D perhaps TRBD1 (6 bases). The CDR3 length is 15 residues. Germline lookup yields CDR1 WNHNN and CDR2 SYGVQD (reference sequence). V dropped 4 bases and J dropped 4 bases, with 13 bases sitting between them. In DNA, the CDR3 is TGCGCCAGCAGTGTGGGGGCTCGAGGCACCGGGGAGCTGTTTTTT. Its protein product is CASSVGARGTGELFF.

The V and J genes are TRBV6-5 and TRBJ2-7; 8 nucleotides align to TRBD1. CDR1 is MNHEY and CDR2 is SVGAGI in the germline V gene. The CDR3 length is 12 residues. V trimming: 7 bases; J trimming: 3 bases; junction bases outside the gene matches: 2. The CDR3, as DNA: TGTGCCAGCAACAGGGGGGTCTACGAGCAGTACTTC. This encodes CASNRGVYEQYF.

The chain is built from TRBV5-4 and TRBJ1-2; 9 positions match TRBD1. J gave up 6 bases and V 4 bases, and 7 bases lay outside the gene matches. Germline lookup yields CDR1 SGHNT and CDR2 YYREEE (reference sequence). The CDR3 contains 14 residues. CDR3 bases: TGTGCCAGCAGCCTCACCGGGACAGGGCATGGCTACACCTTC. Amino acids: CASSLTGTGHGYTF.

This chain links TRBV19 with TRBJ1-1; the D is unclear. V lost 3 bases to trimming and J lost 3 bases, with 11 bases between them. The CDR3 is made up of 14 amino acids. The germline V gene encodes CDR1 LNHDA and CDR2 SQIVND (reference sequence). The CDR3 protein is CASSIPGRHTEAFF. CDR3 nucleotide sequence: TGTGCCAGTAGTATCCCCGGCAGGCACACTGAAGCTTTCTTT.

Concerning this clone: At one end the junction does not follow the germline gene, possibly because of a read error. The chain carries TRBV6-5 and TRBJ1-4; TRBD1 might be the D (5 bases). Looked up from germline, CDR1 is MNHEY and CDR2 is SVGAGI. The CDR3 extends over 13 amino acids. The CDR3 DNA is TGTGCAAGCATGGGGCGTGCGGATGAAAAACTGTTTTTT. It yields the protein CASMGRADEKLFF.

This chain joins TRBV6-6 and TRBJ2-1; TRBD2 matches 11 bases. After removal of 6 bases from V and 9 bases from J, the junction contained 10 bases not matched to a gene. The germline gives CDR1 MNHNY, CDR2 SVGAGI (reference sequence). This CDR3 contains 15 residues. CDR3 coding DNA: TGTGCCAGCAGGCAAACTAGCGGGAGATACGGTGAGCAGTTCTTC. This gives the protein CASRQTSGRYGEQFF.

The chain carries TRBV28 and TRBJ2-5, with D maybe TRBD1 (5 bases). The CDR3 contains 14 residues. V lost 2 bases and J 4 bases, leaving 11 bases between the germline ends. Germline V gene data show CDR1 as MDHEN and CDR2 as SYDVKM. The CDR3 loop is CASSLGRVGETQYF. The CDR3 DNA is TGTGCCAGCAGTTTAGGCAGGGTGGGAGAGACCCAGTACTTC.

The chain carries TRBV19 and TRBJ2-7; 13 nucleotides match TRBD2. V trimming: 4 bases; J trimming: 5 bases; junction bases outside the gene matches: 2. CDR1 is LNHDA and CDR2 is SQIVND in the germline V gene (reference sequence). The CDR3 covers 14 residues. The CDR3 nucleotides are TGTGCCAGTAGTAGAACTAGCGGGAGGGACGAGCAGTACTTC. It encodes CASSRTSGRDEQYF. Full variable domain (remainder filled in from reference TRBV19 and TRBJ2-7): DGGITQSPKYLFRKEGQNVTLSCEQNLNHDAMYWYRQDPGQGLRLIYYSQIVNDFQKGDIAEGYSVSREKKESFPLTVTSAQKNPTAFYLCASSRTSGRDEQYFGPGTRLTVT.

The chain employs TRBV29-1 and TRBJ2-5, with D maybe TRBD1 (7 bases). The CDR3 contains 13 residues. CDR1 is SQVTM, CDR2 ANQGSEA, per germline. V shed 4 bases and J shed 2 bases, with 11 bases lying between them. CDR3 DNA sequence: TGCAGCGTTGCACAGGGGACTCAAGAGACCCAGTACTTC. Amino acids: CSVAQGTQETQYF.

The chain joins TRBV10-3 to TRBJ1-5, with 7 bases fitting TRBD1. CDR1 is ENHRY and CDR2 is SYGVKD in the germline V gene. Germline trimming cut 3 bases from V and 7 bases from J; bases unmatched to any gene: 6. The CDR3 length is 14 residues. The CDR3 DNA reads TGTGCCATCAGTGAACAGGGGATCGGACAGCCCCAGCATTTT. It is translated as CAISEQGIGQPQHF.

The chain carries TRBV7-6 and TRBJ2-1, with D possibly being TRBD2 (5 bases). The ends were cut back, 4 bases at V and 0 bases at J, with 13 bases in the middle. CDR3 length: 16 residues. Per the germline V gene, CDR1 is SGHVS and CDR2 is FNYEAQ. DNA for the CDR3: TGTGCCAGCAGCTCGATAGCGAGGAGCTCCTACAATGAGCAGTTCTTC. Translating it yields CASSSIARSSYNEQFF.

The chain carries TRBV10-3 and TRBJ2-1, with TRBD2 identical over 15 bases. V lost 2 bases, J lost 4 bases, and 3 bases stayed unmatched. The CDR3 is 17 amino acids. Per germline, CDR1 ENHRY and CDR2 SYGVKD. As DNA, the CDR3 is TGTGCCATCAGTGAGCTTGGGACTAGCGGGGGGTACAATGAGCAGTTCTTC. Its protein product is CAISELGTSGGYNEQFF.

The chain carries TRBV2 and TRBJ2-7, with D tentatively TRBD1 (5 bases). The germline V gene encodes CDR1 SNHLY and CDR2 FYNNEI. The CDR3 is 13 amino acids. V was pared by 8 bases and J by 3 bases, with 14 bases between. CDR3 loop: CASLRELGYEQYF. As DNA, the CDR3 is TGTGCCAGCCTCAGGGAACTTGGCTACGAGCAGTACTTC.

This sequence joins TRBV27 and TRBJ2-2, with 7 bases aligning to TRBD2. CDR3 length: 17 amino acids. The germline V gene has CDR1 MNHEY and CDR2 SMNVEV (reference sequence). The ends lost 3 bases at V and 6 bases at J; junction bases unmatched: 13. The CDR3 sequence: CASSFRVPGLIPGELFF. The CDR3 bases are TGTGCCAGCAGTTTTCGTGTACCGGGACTAATCCCCGGGGAGCTGTTTTTT.

The chain recombines TRBV18 with TRBJ1-5; the match to TRBD1 covers 7 bases. The CDR3 has 15 residues. With V trimmed by 8 bases and J by 1 base, 8 bases remained unmatched. Germline V lookup: CDR1 KGHSH, CDR2 LQKENI. As DNA, the CDR3 is TGTGCCAGCGCAAGACAGGGTTGGAGCAATCAGCCCCAGCATTTT. It encodes CASARQGWSNQPQHF.

CDR3 amino acids: CASLEAGIGYEQYF. As DNA, the CDR3 is TGTGCCAGCCTAGAGGCAGGGATAGGCTACGAGCAGTACTTC. V usage is TRBV7-2 and J usage is TRBJ2-7; D might be TRBD1 (5 bases). Germline V gives CDR1 SGHTA, CDR2 FQGNSA. The CDR3 runs 14 residues. V shed 8 bases and J shed 3 bases, with 17 bases lying between them.

The J gene is TRBJ2-1, the V gene TRBV15, with 14 bases fitting TRBD2. This CDR3 comprises 16 residues. Germline V gene sequence: CDR1 LNHNV, CDR2 YYDKDF (reference sequence). Trimming took 4 bases from V and 8 from J; bases not matched to a gene: 7. The CDR3 loop is CATSNRLAGGKDEQFF. CDR3 coding DNA: TGTGCCACCAGCAATCGACTAGCGGGAGGGAAGGATGAGCAGTTCTTC.

The gene calls are TRBV7-6 and TRBJ2-7, with D unresolved. CDR3 length equals 15 residues. V lost 1 base to trimming and J lost 0 bases, with 10 bases between them. Per the germline V gene, CDR1 is SGHVS and CDR2 is FNYEAQ. This CDR3 is CASSLGNLISYEQYF. Written as DNA, the CDR3 is TGTGCCAGCAGCTTAGGAAACCTAATCTCCTACGAGCAGTACTTC.

The table lists this clone with a count of one. CDR3 in amino acids: CASRKSGQKGTEAFF. The CDR3 region has the DNA TGTGCCAGCAGAAAATCTGGACAGAAAGGTACTGAAGCTTTCTTT. V gene TRBV2 combines with J gene TRBJ1-1, with TRBD1 as a possible D gene (6 bases). Looked up from germline, CDR1 is SNHLY and CDR2 is FYNNEI. The CDR3 contains 15 residues. V shed 6 bases and J shed 5 bases, with 19 bases lying between them. Filled out from reference TRBV2 and TRBJ1-1, the complete variable domain reads EPEVTQTPSHQVTQMGQEVILRCVPISNHLYFYWYRQILGQKVEFLVSFYNNEISEKSEIFDDQFSVERPDGSNFTLKIRSTKLEDSAMYFCASRKSGQKGTEAFFGQGTRLTVV.

This clone was counted a few times. This rearrangement joins TRBV5-1 to TRBJ2-1; D is possibly TRBD2 (6 bases). V lost 4 bases and J 5 bases, leaving 16 bases between the germline ends. Germline-derived CDR1 and CDR2 are SGHRS and YFSETQ. CDR3 size: 15 residues. The CDR3 loop is CASSPGTHAHNEQFF. CDR3 bases: TGCGCCAGCAGCCCCGGGACTCACGCCCACAATGAGCAGTTCTTC.

The chain is built from TRBV28 and TRBJ1-2; D is ambiguous. The CDR3 has 12 residues. Trimming left V 6 bases short and J 1 base short, with 6 bases between. In germline, CDR1 is MDHEN, CDR2 SYDVKM. DNA for the CDR3: TGTGCCAGCAGGGCAGTTAACTATGGCTACACCTTC. It specifies CASRAVNYGYTF.

The rearrangement joins TRBV9 to TRBJ2-5, with D unclear. V gave up 3 bases and J gave up 2 bases, with 11 bases separating them. The germline V gene encodes CDR1 SGDLS and CDR2 YYNGEE. The CDR3 spans 14 residues. CDR3 nucleotides: TGTGCCAGCAGCGGGTCCGACTCACAAGAGACCCAGTACTTC. It specifies CASSGSDSQETQYF. The full variable domain, its missing parts supplied by reference TRBV9 and TRBJ2-5, is DSGVTQTPKHLITATGQRVTLRCSPRSGDLSVYWYQQSLDQGLQFLIQYYNGEERAKGNILERFSAQQFPDLHSELNLSSLELGDSALYFCASSGSDSQETQYFGPGTRLLVL.

J is TRBJ2-7 and V is TRBV9; D is possibly TRBD2 (6 bases). Germline V gene data show CDR1 as SGDLS and CDR2 as YYNGEE. This CDR3 region has 16 residues. Trimming removed 0 bases at V and 0 bases at J, with 13 bases between. The CDR3 DNA is TGTGCCAGCAGCGTAGGGTCGGGAGCATTCTCCTACGAGCAGTACTTC. As protein: CASSVGSGAFSYEQYF.

The chain recombines TRBV11-3 with TRBJ2-1; D possibly corresponds to TRBD2 (7 bases). Trimming removed 1 base from V and 5 bases from J, with 12 bases in between. The CDR3 extends over 15 amino acids. Germline V lookup: CDR1 SGHNT, CDR2 YENEEA. CDR3 loop: CASSLGRGAHNEQFF. Written as DNA, the CDR3 is TGTGCCAGCAGCTTAGGACGGGGGGCCCACAATGAGCAGTTCTTC.

CDR3 sequence (DNA): TGTGCCAGCAGCTTAGATTATTCAGGGTTGGATGAGCAGTTCTTC. The encoded protein is CASSLDYSGLDEQFF. This sequence joins TRBV11-3 and TRBJ2-1; a possible D gene is TRBD1 (5 bases). V lost 0 bases, J lost 8 bases, and 14 bases lay in between. The CDR3 sequence is 15 residues long. Germline assignment: CDR1 SGHNT and CDR2 YENEEA. The full variable domain, with the rest looked up from reference TRBV11-3 and TRBJ2-1, is EAGVVQSPRYKIIEKKQPVAFWCNPISGHNTLYWYLQNLGQGPELLIRYENEEAVDDSQLPKDRFSAERLKGVDSTLKIQPAELGDSAVYLCASSLDYSGLDEQFFGPGTRLTVL.